Below, 24 T cell receptor beta chains from the same sample are listed, as sequenced in a study of cytomegalovirus exposure and HLA in healthy donors. 13 Jbeta primers and 60 Vbeta primers were used for the PCR. The method was immunoSEQ multiplex PCR; TCRdb's version includes in-frame clones alone and lacks a portion of them. This sample carries more than 95,000 clones, 83% of them seen once, and the ten largest clones take over 3%. The sample consisted of PBMCs. The receptors come from a woman aged 40 to 50 in good health and CMV-seropositive.

The chain recombines TRBV5-8 with TRBJ2-2; 12 bases align to TRBD2. Unmatched junction bases numbered 4, after V lost 3 bases and J lost 4 bases. The CDR3 runs 16 residues. Germline CDR1 is SGHTS and CDR2 is YDEGEE. CDR3 DNA: TGTGCCAGCAGCTCCGGACTAGCGGGGCCCACCGGGGAGCTGTTTTTT. Translating gives CASSSGLAGPTGELFF.

The rearrangement links TRBV7-3 to TRBJ2-3, with 11 bases aligning to TRBD2. This CDR3 spans 18 amino acids. Trimming at V came to 5 bases and at J to 3 bases, leaving 13 bases not matched to a gene. Germline CDR1 SGHTA, CDR2 FQGTGA. The CDR3 DNA is TGTGCCAGCAGCCCCGGGGCTAGCGGGAGGATAGGGACAGATACGCAGTATTTT. Amino acids: CASSPGASGRIGTDTQYF.

CDR3: CASSLYATGGVEGYGYTF. The DNA for the CDR3 is TGTGCCAGCAGCTTATATGCGACAGGGGGGGTAGAGGGCTATGGCTACACCTTC. The chain uses TRBV7-9 and TRBJ1-2, with 9 bases fitting TRBD1. From germline, CDR1 is SEHNR and CDR2 FQNEAQ (reference sequence). V shed 2 bases and J 4 bases; nucleotides not matched to a gene: 14. The CDR3 is made up of 18 amino acids.

V is TRBV4-3 and J is TRBJ2-1, with TRBD2 matching 11 bases. The J segment lost 5 bases and the V segment lost 4 bases, leaving 10 bases of the junction unmatched. The CDR3 has 17 amino acids. Looked up from germline, CDR1 is LGHNA and CDR2 is YSLEER. This chain's CDR3 is CASSLAVGTSGHNEQFF. The CDR3, as DNA: TGCGCCAGCAGCCTAGCTGTTGGGACTAGCGGTCACAATGAGCAGTTCTTC.

The rearrangement links TRBV7-9 to TRBJ1-5; weak D call: TRBD1 (6 bases). This CDR3 has 14 residues. V was pared by 5 bases and J by 4 bases, with 12 bases between. Looked up from germline, CDR1 is SEHNR and CDR2 is FQNEAQ (reference sequence). The CDR3 loop reads CASSREQGNQPQHF. As DNA, the CDR3 is TGTGCCAGCAGCCGAGAACAGGGAAATCAGCCCCAGCATTTT.

V is TRBV6-1 and J is TRBJ1-1, with a weak D call TRBD1 (5 bases). In germline, CDR1 is MNHNS, CDR2 SASEGT. This CDR3 has 14 amino acids. Trimming left V 2 bases short and J 6 bases short, with 13 bases between. CDR3 sequence (DNA): TGTGCCAGCAGTGAAAGGAGACAGATCTCTGAAGCTTTCTTT. Residues: CASSERRQISEAFF.

CDR3 nucleotides: TGTGCTAGTGGTTTTAGCGGGGGGACAGGTACCGGGGAGCTGTTTTTT. Protein: CASGFSGGTGTGELFF. The chain couples TRBV12-5 to TRBJ2-2, with 10 bases lining up with TRBD2. The trim removed 3 bases at V and 5 bases at J, leaving 6 bases unmatched. CDR3 size: 16 residues. Germline V lookup: CDR1 LGHNT, CDR2 FRNRAP.

The V gene is TRBV25-1, the J gene TRBJ2-4, with TRBD2 as a possible D gene (6 bases). V was clipped by 3 bases and J by 6 bases, with 9 bases between them. Germline assignment: CDR1 MGHDK and CDR2 SYGVNS. The CDR3 sequence is 13 residues long. This CDR3 reads CASSDFGGNIQYF. DNA for the CDR3: TGTGCCAGCAGTGATTTCGGGGGAAACATTCAGTACTTC. The full variable domain, completed using reference TRBV25-1 and TRBJ2-4, is EADIYQTPRYLVIGTGKKITLECSQTMGHDKMYWYQQDPGMELHLIHYSYGVNSTEKGDLSSESTVSRIRTEHFPLTLESARPSHTSQYLCASSDFGGNIQYFGAGTRLSVL.

The chain has TRBV7-2 and TRBJ2-1, with D unresolved. CDR3 length equals 15 residues. Trimming cost V 5 bases and J 0 bases, with 11 bases left between them. Germline CDR1 reads SGHTA; CDR2 reads FQGNSA. CDR3 sequence reads: CASSQSASSYNEQFF. CDR3 nucleotides: TGTGCCAGCAGCCAAAGCGCGAGCTCCTACAATGAGCAGTTCTTC.

This clone was seen a few times. The chain recombines TRBV27 with TRBJ2-7, with 9 bases fitting TRBD2. The germline V gene has CDR1 MNHEY and CDR2 SMNVEV (reference sequence). The CDR3 is 14 residues long. The V gene end was trimmed by 7 bases and the J gene end by 6 bases; junction bases not matched to a gene: 10. The CDR3 nucleotides are TGTGCCAGCAAGGTAGCGGGAGATCGAAGCGAGCAGTACTTC. This sequence encodes CASKVAGDRSEQYF.

V usage is TRBV27 and J usage is TRBJ2-7, with 13 bases identical to TRBD2. V was pared by 5 bases and J by 6 bases, with 16 bases of the junction left unmatched. The CDR3 runs 18 residues. CDR1 and CDR2 from the germline V gene are MNHEY and SMNVEV (reference sequence). The CDR3 DNA reads as TGTGCCAGCAGTCCACGACTAGCGGGAGGCCCCCCTGGGGGCGAGCAGTACTTC. Amino acid sequence: CASSPRLAGGPPGGEQYF.

Only a few counts were recorded for this clone. The V and J genes are TRBV30 and TRBJ1-2, with D perhaps TRBD1 (5 bases). The CDR3 is 12 residues long. Trimming removed 8 bases at V and 4 bases at J, with 14 bases between. Germline CDR1 GTSNPN, CDR2 SVGIG (reference sequence). CDR3 coding DNA: TGTGCCGCCCCTCAGGGAGGCTATGGCTACACCTTC. Translating it yields CAAPQGGYGYTF.

This clone has a handful of counts. The chain links TRBV2 to TRBJ1-2; 7 nucleotides line up with TRBD1. V was clipped by 4 bases and J by 14 bases; unmatched bases: 10. The CDR3 is 12 amino acids. CDR1 is SNHLY, CDR2 FYNNEI, per germline. CDR3 DNA sequence: TGTGCCAGCAGTGTAAGGGACAGAGTTCTAACCTTC. Its translation is CASSVRDRVLTF.

The V call is TRBV7-3, the J call TRBJ2-2; 12 bases are a match to TRBD2. This CDR3 has 20 amino acids. Germline V lookup: CDR1 SGHTA, CDR2 FQGTGA. After removal of 1 base from V and 1 base from J, the junction contained 10 bases not matched to a gene. This chain's CDR3 is CASSLRGVPTSGRNTGELFF. CDR3 sequence (DNA): TGTGCCAGCAGCTTAAGAGGGGTCCCGACTAGCGGGAGGAACACCGGGGAGCTGTTTTTT. Drawing the rest from reference TRBV7-3 and TRBJ2-2, the complete variable domain is GAGVSQTPSNKVTEKGKYVELRCDPISGHTALYWYRQSLGQGPEFLIYFQGTGAADDSGLPNDRFFAVRPEGSVSTLKIQRTERGDSAVYLCASSLRGVPTSGRNTGELFFGEGSRLTVL.

This rearrangement joins TRBV30 to TRBJ2-1; 14 positions match TRBD2. Germline CDR1 GTSNPN, CDR2 SVGIG (reference sequence). The CDR3 contains 15 residues. V was pared by 8 bases and J by 5 bases, with 8 bases of the junction left unmatched. The CDR3 protein is CAGGTSGSVHNEQFF. The CDR3, as DNA: TGTGCCGGTGGGACTAGCGGGAGTGTACACAATGAGCAGTTCTTC.

J is TRBJ1-4 and V is TRBV5-1; perhaps TRBD1 as D (5 bases). Germline V gene lookup returns CDR1 SGHRS and CDR2 YFSETQ. The V gene lost 4 bases and the J gene lost 7 bases, with 20 bases spanning the gap. The CDR3 sequence is 16 residues long. The DNA for the CDR3 is TGCGCCAGCAGCCATGGGGGGACCGAGAGGGGTGAAAAACTGTTTTTT. Its protein product is CASSHGGTERGEKLFF.

This clone was detected a few times. Here the CDR3 reads CASSPLAYTDTQYF. The CDR3 region has the DNA TGTGCCAGCAGCCCGCTTGCGTACACAGATACGCAGTATTTT. The chain combines TRBV14 with TRBJ2-3; D is uncertain. The V and J ends lost 4 bases and 2 bases respectively, with 10 bases between them. CDR1 and CDR2 from the germline V gene are SGHDN and FVKESK. The CDR3 has 14 residues.

This clone occurred once. The V gene is TRBV14, the J gene TRBJ2-1, with 9 bases aligning to TRBD2. Germline values: CDR1 SGHDN, CDR2 FVKESK. Losses at the gene ends were 4 bases for V and 6 bases for J; bases not matched to a gene: 7. The CDR3 spans 15 residues. The CDR3 DNA is TGTGCCAGCAGCCGATTAGCGGGAGACACCAATGAGCAGTTCTTC. Translated: CASSRLAGDTNEQFF.

The V gene is TRBV6-1, the J gene TRBJ2-3; a weak D match, TRBD1 (5 bases). Trimming removed 2 bases at V and 4 bases at J, with 16 bases between. This CDR3 has 16 residues. CDR1 MNHNS and CDR2 SASEGT come from the germline V gene. The CDR3 DNA is TGTGCCAGCAGTGAACTGGTTGGGCGACAGTCAGATACGCAGTATTTT. It codes for CASSELVGRQSDTQYF.

The rearrangement joins TRBV9 to TRBJ1-1; D might be TRBD1 (5 bases). Trimming pared 0 bases from V and 1 base from J, leaving 10 bases between. Per the germline V gene, CDR1 is SGDLS and CDR2 is YYNGEE. The CDR3 length is 15 residues. CDR3 in DNA: TGTGCCAGCAGCGTAGCGGGGGAAACGAACACTGAAGCTTTCTTT. It specifies CASSVAGETNTEAFF.

This sequence joins TRBV28 and TRBJ1-1, with a possible D match to TRBD1 (6 bases). The germline gives CDR1 MDHEN, CDR2 SYDVKM. Trimming took off 3 bases at V and 0 bases at J, with 14 bases between the two ends. The CDR3 spans 16 residues. For the CDR3, the DNA is TGTGCCAGCAGTTTCCTTTTGTCAGGGGTGAACACTGAAGCTTTCTTT. Its protein product is CASSFLLSGVNTEAFF. Filled out from reference TRBV28 and TRBJ1-1, the complete variable domain reads DVKVTQSSRYLVKRTGEKVFLECVQDMDHENMFWYRQDPGLGLRLIYFSYDVKMKEKGDIPEGYSVSREKKERFSLILESASTNQTSMYLCASSFLLSGVNTEAFFGQGTRLTVV.

The V call is TRBV6-1, the J call TRBJ2-1; D uncertain. The CDR3 consists of 13 residues. Trimming took off 5 bases at V and 8 bases at J, with 13 bases between the two ends. CDR1 and CDR2 from the germline V gene are MNHNS and SASEGT. The CDR3 sequence is CASSRVSIDEQFF. CDR3 nucleotides: TGTGCCAGCAGTCGGGTTAGCATCGATGAGCAGTTCTTC.

The chain links TRBV7-6 to TRBJ2-5, with 8 bases aligning to TRBD2. The CDR3 runs to 16 residues. The trim removed 0 bases at V and 4 bases at J, leaving 7 bases unmatched. Germline lookup yields CDR1 SGHVS and CDR2 FNYEAQ. The CDR3 nucleotides are TGTGCCAGCAGCTTAGCGGGGGCTAGCGGGTCAGAGACCCAGTACTTC. It encodes CASSLAGASGSETQYF.

The chain has TRBV7-6 and TRBJ2-1; possibly TRBD1 for D (6 bases). This CDR3 is built from 15 residues. With 3 bases removed from V and 6 bases from J, the gap between germline ends came to 15 bases. The germline gives CDR1 SGHVS, CDR2 FNYEAQ. CDR3 region: CASSFGPQGGNEQFF. CDR3 coding DNA: TGTGCCAGCAGCTTTGGTCCTCAAGGGGGCAATGAGCAGTTCTTC. Filled out from reference TRBV7-6 and TRBJ2-1, the complete variable domain reads GAGVSQSPRYKVTKRGQDVALRCDPISGHVSLYWYRQALGQGPEFLTYFNYEAQQDKSGLPNDRFSAERPEGSISTLTIQRTEQRDSAMYRCASSFGPQGGNEQFFGPGTRLTVL.